The 24 T cell receptor beta chains below were found in one sample sequenced in a study of blood T cell repertoires in COVID-19. Clones were read by immunoSEQ multiplex PCR, and TCRdb kept only the in-frame ones, dropping some. The data hold about 410,000 clones, with roughly 90% observed a single time. Input material: peripheral blood. The receptors were sampled from a woman in her twenties or thirties with active or convalescent COVID-19.

The chain has TRBV6-5 and TRBJ2-1, with 8 bases identical to TRBD2. Germline loops: CDR1 MNHEY, CDR2 SVGAGI. CDR3 length: 14 residues. V trimming: 5 bases; J trimming: 9 bases; junction bases outside the gene matches: 9. CDR3 nucleotide sequence: TGTGCCAGCAGTATTGGGGCGGGGGGCCGTGAGCAGTTCTTC. As protein: CASSIGAGGREQFF.

The rearrangement uses TRBV7-6 and TRBJ2-3; 11 nucleotides match TRBD2. Unmatched junction bases numbered 16, after V lost 5 bases and J lost 0 bases. Germline values: CDR1 SGHVS, CDR2 FNYEAQ. The CDR3 spans 20 residues. CDR3 in amino acids: CASSPISASGGLTSTDTQYF. CDR3 DNA sequence: TGTGCCAGCAGCCCGATATCCGCTAGCGGGGGGCTCACTAGCACAGATACGCAGTATTTT.

This clone was counted between two and nine times. The chain combines TRBV19 with TRBJ2-7; 10 bases agree with TRBD2. With V trimmed by 3 bases and J by 2 bases, 16 bases remained unmatched. The CDR3 is 19 residues long. Germline V CDR1 and CDR2: LNHDA, SQIVND (reference sequence). The CDR3 loop reads CASSMIGTVGLAGAYEQYF. The CDR3, as DNA: TGTGCCAGTAGTATGATCGGGACAGTGGGGCTAGCGGGAGCCTACGAGCAGTACTTC.

V gene TRBV15 combines with J gene TRBJ2-7; 7 bases match TRBD1. This CDR3 is 14 amino acids long. With V trimmed by 6 bases and J by 6 bases, 11 bases remained unmatched. Germline values: CDR1 LNHNV, CDR2 YYDKDF (reference sequence). CDR3 protein: CATSSGTEIAEQYF. The CDR3 DNA reads TGTGCCACCAGTTCCGGGACAGAGATTGCCGAGCAGTACTTC.

The genes are TRBV5-4 and TRBJ2-5; the match to TRBD2 covers 7 bases. The trim removed 4 bases at V and 1 base at J, leaving 10 bases unmatched. Germline assignment: CDR1 SGHNT and CDR2 YYREEE (reference sequence). This CDR3 spans 16 amino acids. Here the CDR3 DNA reads TGTGCCAGCAGCGCCGGGATAGCGGGTATCCAAGAGACCCAGTACTTC. Protein: CASSAGIAGIQETQYF.

In this sample, this clone turned up once. V and J are TRBV19 and TRBJ1-2; tentatively, D is TRBD1 (5 bases). This CDR3 contains 14 residues. Trimming removed 0 bases at V and 7 bases at J, with 12 bases between. Germline values: CDR1 LNHDA, CDR2 SQIVND (reference sequence). The CDR3, as DNA: TGTGCCAGTAGTATAGATGCAGGGCAAGGTGGCTACACCTTC. Protein: CASSIDAGQGGYTF.

This clone has more than one count but fewer than ten. Other DNA sequences in this specimen translate into the identical CDR3. V usage is TRBV5-1 and J usage is TRBJ1-1; 9 bases match TRBD1. The CDR3 is made up of 15 amino acids. Germline-derived CDR1 and CDR2 are SGHRS and YFSETQ. The junction had 1 base not matched to a gene; V was cut back by 0 bases and J by 1 base. Here the CDR3 DNA reads TGCGCCAGCAGCTTGGAGGGACAGGGGAACACTGAAGCTTTCTTT. Translating it yields CASSLEGQGNTEAFF.

V and J are TRBV5-1 and TRBJ2-7; 7 bases are a match to TRBD1. This CDR3 is 13 amino acids long. Trimming took 2 bases from V and 3 from J; bases not matched to a gene: 2. CDR1 and CDR2 (germline): SGHRS, YFSETQ. CDR3: CASSFPGGYEQYF. CDR3 nucleotide sequence: TGCGCCAGCAGCTTCCCAGGGGGCTACGAGCAGTACTTC.

This sequence joins TRBV9 and TRBJ1-2; D might be TRBD1 (5 bases). V lost 2 bases, J lost 3 bases, and 17 bases lay in between. This CDR3 comprises 16 residues. CDR1 is SGDLS, CDR2 YYNGEE, per germline. The CDR3 DNA reads as TGTGCCAGCAGCGTCGGGGGAGGGGAGGAAGACTATGGCTACACCTTC. Its translation: CASSVGGGEEDYGYTF.

The V and J genes are TRBV5-1 and TRBJ1-6; 8 bases map to TRBD1. Germline V gives CDR1 SGHRS, CDR2 YFSETQ. V trimming: 5 bases; J trimming: 0 bases; junction bases outside the gene matches: 7. The CDR3 is 17 amino acids. CDR3 region: CASSSTGVISYNSPLHF. Written as DNA, the CDR3 is TGCGCCAGCAGTTCGACAGGGGTAATCTCCTATAATTCACCCCTCCACTTT. Variable domain in full (rest from reference TRBV5-1 and TRBJ1-6): KAGVTQTPRYLIKTRGQQVTLSCSPISGHRSVSWYQQTPGQGLQFLFEYFSETQRNKGNFPGRFSGRQFSNSRSEMNVSTLELGDSALYLCASSSTGVISYNSPLHFGNGTRLTVT.

The V call is TRBV5-1, the J call TRBJ2-1, with 9 bases that match TRBD1. Per the germline V gene, CDR1 is SGHRS and CDR2 is YFSETQ. After removal of 4 bases from V and 1 base from J, the junction contained 6 bases not matched to a gene. The CDR3 totals 16 residues. CDR3: CASSLRQGGSYNEQFF. CDR3 coding DNA: TGCGCCAGCAGCCTCAGACAGGGGGGATCCTACAATGAGCAGTTCTTC.

The count of this clone is one. The V and J genes are TRBV19 and TRBJ2-7, with 8 bases aligning to TRBD1. Losses at the gene ends were 5 bases for V and 3 bases for J; bases not matched to a gene: 9. CDR3 size: 15 residues. Germline assignment: CDR1 LNHDA and CDR2 SQIVND (reference sequence). CDR3 region: CASSWADRESYEQYF. CDR3 nucleotide sequence: TGTGCCAGTAGTTGGGCGGACAGGGAAAGCTACGAGCAGTACTTC.

The rearrangement joins TRBV5-1 to TRBJ2-7; possibly TRBD1 for D (5 bases). The germline CDR1 and CDR2 sequences are SGHRS and YFSETQ. Trimming pared 5 bases from V and 6 bases from J, leaving 9 bases between. The CDR3 is 11 residues long. CDR3: CASSGHGEQYF. DNA of the CDR3: TGCGCCAGCAGTGGACACGGCGAGCAGTACTTC.

This clone turned up a few times. This chain joins TRBV4-1 and TRBJ1-6; 9 positions match TRBD1. Trimming removed 0 bases from V and 5 bases from J; junction bases left unmatched: 8. This CDR3 contains 18 residues. From germline, CDR1 is MGHRA and CDR2 YSYEKL. CDR3 loop: CASSQEISGTGNNSPLHF. CDR3 sequence (DNA): TGCGCCAGCAGCCAAGAAATTAGCGGGACAGGGAATAATTCACCCCTCCACTTT.

The chain uses TRBV7-9 and TRBJ2-3; unclear D gene. Germline V gene sequence: CDR1 SEHNR, CDR2 FQNEAQ (reference sequence). This CDR3 contains 12 residues. V was shortened by 4 bases and J by 2 bases, with 4 bases between the two germline ends. The CDR3 protein is CASSSNTDTQYF. The CDR3 DNA sequence: TGTGCCAGCAGCTCCAACACAGATACGCAGTATTTT.

DNA for the CDR3: TGTGCCAGTAGTAGCGGACAGGACTATGGCTACACCTTC. Translating gives CASSSGQDYGYTF. The J gene is TRBJ1-2, the V gene TRBV19, with 7 bases aligning to TRBD1. The CDR3 is made up of 13 amino acids. Germline trimming cut 4 bases from V and 3 bases from J; bases unmatched to any gene: 2. In germline, CDR1 is LNHDA, CDR2 SQIVND (reference sequence).

The chain employs TRBV5-1 and TRBJ2-5, with D unclear. Trimming removed 0 bases from V and 1 base from J, with 7 bases in between. The CDR3 consists of 14 residues. In germline, CDR1 is SGHRS, CDR2 YFSETQ. The CDR3 DNA is TGCGCCAGCAGCTTGGGGTACAGCCAAGAGACCCAGTACTTC. This codes for CASSLGYSQETQYF. The entire variable domain, with the rest obtained from reference TRBV5-1 and TRBJ2-5, is as follows: KAGVTQTPRYLIKTRGQQVTLSCSPISGHRSVSWYQQTPGQGLQFLFEYFSETQRNKGNFPGRFSGRQFSNSRSEMNVSTLELGDSALYLCASSLGYSQETQYFGPGTRLLVL.

Remarks on this clone: The same CDR3 arises from other DNA sequences in this sample as well. V is TRBV29-1 and J is TRBJ1-1; 7 bases fit TRBD1. After removal of 7 bases from V and 0 bases from J, the junction contained 2 bases not matched to a gene. Germline CDR1 is SQVTM and CDR2 is ANQGSEA. The CDR3 runs 12 residues. This CDR3 is CSAGQMNTEAFF. CDR3 nucleotides: TGCAGCGCGGGACAGATGAACACTGAAGCTTTCTTT.

V and J are TRBV25-1 and TRBJ1-5; a possible D gene is TRBD1 (6 bases). This CDR3 comprises 15 residues. Germline V gives CDR1 MGHDK, CDR2 SYGVNS. V lost 2 bases and J lost 3, with 11 bases in between. Here the CDR3 reads CASSEQGTNNQPQHF. CDR3 DNA sequence: TGTGCCAGCAGTGAACAGGGGACCAACAATCAGCCCCAGCATTTT.

This chain joins TRBV10-3 and TRBJ1-5; D unresolved. The CDR3 consists of 15 residues. The V gene's germline CDR1 is ENHRY and CDR2 SYGVKD. V lost 2 bases and J lost 4, with 12 bases in between. CDR3: CAISEMDGVNQPQHF. CDR3 nucleotide sequence: TGTGCCATCAGTGAGATGGACGGGGTGAATCAGCCCCAGCATTTT.

This chain connects TRBV6-4 to TRBJ1-1; D gene unclear. The germline V gene encodes CDR1 MRHNA and CDR2 SNTAGT. There are 12 residues in the CDR3. V lost 5 bases, J lost 2 bases, and 6 bases lay in between. CDR3 protein: CASSNSNTEAFF. The CDR3 bases are TGTGCCAGCAGTAATTCAAACACTGAAGCTTTCTTT.

This chain uses TRBV30 with TRBJ2-7; D might be TRBD2 (6 bases). The CDR3 loop spans 14 amino acids. V was shortened by 4 bases and J by 0 bases, with 13 bases between the two germline ends. From germline, CDR1 is GTSNPN and CDR2 SVGIG (reference sequence). Written as DNA, the CDR3 is TGTGCCTGGAAGGAGGGATGGAACTCCTACGAGCAGTACTTC. Translated, it gives CAWKEGWNSYEQYF.

The V call is TRBV19, the J call TRBJ1-2, with TRBD1 matching 7 bases. Germline trimming cut 4 bases from V and 1 base from J; bases unmatched to any gene: 6. Germline V gives CDR1 LNHDA, CDR2 SQIVND (reference sequence). The CDR3 length is 15 residues. CDR3 nucleotide sequence: TGTGCCAGTAGTAGAGGACAGGACCTTAACTATGGCTACACCTTC. Translation gives CASSRGQDLNYGYTF. The full variable domain, its missing parts supplied by reference TRBV19 and TRBJ1-2, is DGGITQSPKYLFRKEGQNVTLSCEQNLNHDAMYWYRQDPGQGLRLIYYSQIVNDFQKGDIAEGYSVSREKKESFPLTVTSAQKNPTAFYLCASSRGQDLNYGYTFGSGTRLTVV.

The chain combines TRBV27 with TRBJ1-1; perhaps TRBD1 as D (5 bases). The V end was cut by 10 bases, the J end by 0 bases, with 12 bases between. Germline CDR1 is MNHEY and CDR2 is SMNVEV (reference sequence). This CDR3 contains 13 residues. CDR3 coding DNA: TGTGCCATTCGAACAGGTATGAACACTGAAGCTTTCTTT. Protein product: CAIRTGMNTEAFF.